Listed below are T cell receptor beta chains from one sample, sequenced in a study of beta chain features in type 1 diabetes. Sequencing used immunoSEQ multiplex PCR; TCRdb keeps in-frame clones, though not all of them. Of around 290,000 clones in the sample, 7% to 9% are singletons; the top ten hold over 0.8%. Sequenced sample: central memory CD4+ T cells from blood. The receptors derive from a woman aged 18-29 years in good health. Both conserved end residues are part of each CDR3. Fields, in order: clone size, V gene, D gene, J gene, CDR3 protein, CDR3 DNA. A D gene is named only where the DNA matches it firmly. Size is stated for part of the rows, as once, few or many counts, or as a class when the clone is expanded.

few	TRBV7-9	-	TRBJ2-1	CASSHSNEQFF	TGTGCCAGCAGCCACAGCAATGAGCAGTTCTTC
few	TRBV7-9	-	TRBJ1-6	CASSAGRTENSPLHF	TGTGCCAGCAGCGCCGGGCGGACCGAGAATTCACCCCTCCACTTT
-	TRBV7-9	-	TRBJ1-5	CASSLTTLDQPQHF	TGTGCCAGCAGCTTAACGACACTTGATCAGCCCCAGCATTTT
-	TRBV7-2	-	TRBJ2-3	CASSFPTDTQYF	TGTGCCAGCAGCTTCCCTACAGATACGCAGTATTTT
few	TRBV5-1	-	TRBJ1-2	CASRATASNYGYTF	TGCGCCAGCAGGGCGACAGCCTCTAACTATGGCTACACCTTC
many	TRBV6-6	-	TRBJ2-3	CASLLADTQYF	TGTGCCAGTCTTTTGGCAGATACGCAGTATTTT
few	TRBV12-5	-	TRBJ2-2	CASGLVGSNTGELFF	TGTGCTAGTGGTTTGGTCGGCAGTAACACCGGGGAGCTGTTTTTT
-	TRBV10-3	-	TRBJ1-6	CAISQDIEGSPLHF	TGTGCCATCAGCCAGGACATTGAGGGTTCACCCCTCCACTTT
many	TRBV10-3	-	TRBJ1-2	CAIGSATDGYTF	TGTGCCATCGGAAGCGCCACTGATGGCTACACCTTC
-	TRBV15	-	TRBJ1-1	CATSRVEGLMANTEAFF	TGTGCCACCAGCAGGGTCGAGGGTCTCATGGCGAACACTGAAGCTTTCTTT
few	TRBV7-8	-	TRBJ1-5	CASSLETGWAQPQHF	TGTGCCAGCAGCTTAGAAACAGGGTGGGCCCAGCCCCAGCATTTT
-	TRBV7-3	TRBD2	TRBJ2-1	CASSQLAGSYNEQFF	TGTGCCAGCAGTCAACTAGCGGGGAGTTACAATGAGCAGTTCTTC
few	TRBV4-1	-	TRBJ1-1	CASSRRPSANTEAFF	TGCGCCAGCAGCCGTCGTCCCTCGGCCAACACTGAAGCTTTCTTT
few	TRBV7-2	-	TRBJ1-3	CASSSGGPGNTIYF	TGTGCCAGCAGCTCGGGGGGGCCTGGAAACACCATATATTTT
-	TRBV9	-	TRBJ1-4	CASSGSGKDYPKKLFF	TGTGCCAGCAGCGGATCAGGGAAGGATTACCCCAAAAAACTGTTTTTT
few	TRBV7-2	TRBD2	TRBJ2-3	CASSLVRGGTDTQYF	TGTGCCAGCAGCTTAGTCCGGGGGGGCACAGATACGCAGTATTTT
many	TRBV2	TRBD2	TRBJ2-7	CASSTEAGYTYEQYF	TGTGCCAGCAGTACAGAAGCGGGATATACCTACGAGCAGTACTTC
-	TRBV5-1	TRBD2	TRBJ2-2	CASSYGLAGTTGELFF	TGCGCCAGCAGTTATGGACTAGCGGGGACCACCGGGGAGCTGTTTTTT
few	TRBV2	-	TRBJ2-6	CASSELVPGANVLTF	TGTGCCAGCAGTGAATTGGTTCCTGGGGCCAACGTCCTGACTTTC
-	TRBV7-9	-	TRBJ2-2	CASSLSGDGELFF	TGTGCCAGCAGCTTATCAGGTGACGGGGAGCTGTTTTTT
few	TRBV7-2	-	TRBJ2-5	CASSYDRETQYF	TGTGCCAGCAGCTACGACAGAGAGACCCAGTACTTC
-	TRBV6-5	TRBD1	TRBJ1-1	CASSAKQGAGTEAFF	TGTGCCAGCAGTGCGAAGCAGGGGGCGGGCACTGAAGCTTTCTTT
few	TRBV18	-	TRBJ2-7	CASSPPGKWGYEQYF	TGTGCCAGCTCACCACCGGGCAAATGGGGCTACGAGCAGTACTTC
once	TRBV7-3	-	TRBJ2-5	CASSRGDGETQYF	TGTGCCAGCAGCCGTGGGGACGGGGAGACCCAGTACTTC
many	TRBV7-2	TRBD1	TRBJ2-1	CASSLRGLYNEQFF	TGTGCCAGCAGCTTAAGGGGGCTTTACAATGAGCAGTTCTTC
few	TRBV29-1	-	TRBJ1-2	CSVVSQKRGYTF	TGCAGCGTTGTATCCCAGAAGCGTGGCTACACCTTC
few	TRBV7-3	-	TRBJ1-1	CASSFSPPATEAFF	TGTGCCAGCAGCTTCTCCCCCCCGGCGACCGAAGCTTTCTTT
-	TRBV2	TRBD1	TRBJ1-1	CASTQDRGEDTEAFF	TGTGCCAGCACCCAGGACAGGGGGGAAGACACTGAAGCTTTCTTT
few	TRBV6-4	-	TRBJ1-6	CASSVRADSPLHF	TGTGCCAGCAGTGTCAGGGCGGATTCACCCCTCCACTTT
many	TRBV4-1	TRBD1	TRBJ2-1	CASQTGQGNNEQFF	TGCGCCTCTCAAACGGGACAGGGGAACAATGAGCAGTTCTTC
many	TRBV19	TRBD1	TRBJ1-2	CASSRGQDSYGYTF	TGTGCCAGTAGTAGGGGACAGGATTCTTATGGCTACACCTTC
few	TRBV6-5	-	TRBJ1-6	CASSYEYNSPLHF	TGTGCCAGCAGTTACGAATATAATTCACCCCTCCACTTT
few	TRBV15	-	TRBJ1-2	CATSRVSPTYYGYTF	TGTGCCACCAGCAGAGTTTCGCCGACCTACTATGGCTACACCTTC
few	TRBV29-1	-	TRBJ2-3	CSVVGGVDSDTDTQYF	TGCAGCGTTGTAGGCGGCGTGGACTCTGACACAGATACGCAGTATTTT
-	TRBV19	TRBD2	TRBJ2-1	CASSILAGEAYNEQFF	TGTGCCAGTAGTATTTTAGCGGGAGAAGCCTACAATGAGCAGTTCTTC
many	TRBV28	-	TRBJ2-7	CASSLDIVDPTSEQYF	TGTGCCAGCAGTTTGGACATAGTGGACCCCACTAGCGAGCAGTACTTC
few	TRBV7-9	-	TRBJ1-3	CASSLDEGHTIYF	TGTGCCAGCAGCCTCGACGAGGGGCACACCATATATTTT
-	TRBV30	-	TRBJ1-5	CAWQVAGTETNQPQHF	TGTGCCTGGCAGGTTGCGGGTACGGAAACCAATCAGCCCCAGCATTTT
few	TRBV7-8	TRBD2	TRBJ2-7	CASTRTSGSDEQYF	TGTGCCAGCACCCGGACTAGCGGGAGTGACGAGCAGTACTTC
-	TRBV7-2	-	TRBJ1-2	CASSPGPLQGRDGYTF	TGTGCCAGCAGCCCTGGCCCCCTACAGGGCCGGGACGGCTACACCTTC
many	TRBV11-3	TRBD1	TRBJ2-3	CASSLVGTGTGTDTQYF	TGTGCCAGCAGCTTAGTTGGGACAGGGACCGGCACAGATACGCAGTATTTT
-	TRBV6-1	TRBD1	TRBJ2-2	CASIEGAANTGELFF	TGTGCCAGCATTGAGGGGGCAGCGAACACCGGGGAGCTGTTTTTT
-	TRBV15	-	TRBJ1-5	CATSRGILGLRSDGNQPQHF	TGTGCCACCAGCAGAGGCATATTGGGCTTAAGGTCAGATGGCAATCAGCCCCAGCATTTT
few	TRBV7-2	TRBD1	TRBJ1-2	CASSLAAGGSPGGYTF	TGTGCCAGCAGCTTAGCGGCAGGGGGCTCCCCTGGGGGCTACACCTTC
once	TRBV7-6	-	TRBJ1-4	CASSPTQGMNEKLFF	TGTGCCAGCAGCCCGACACAGGGCATGAATGAAAAACTGTTTTTT
few	TRBV30	-	TRBJ2-3	CAWREGQVTDTQYF	TGTGCCTGGAGGGAAGGGCAAGTCACAGATACGCAGTATTTT
few	TRBV5-1	-	TRBJ2-5	CASSLAGVRGRETQYF	TGCGCCAGCAGCTTGGCTGGCGTCCGGGGAAGAGAGACCCAGTACTTC
-	TRBV7-3	TRBD2	TRBJ2-1	CASSLSRGAYNEQFF	TGTGCCAGCAGCTTATCACGGGGGGCCTACAATGAGCAGTTCTTC
-	TRBV6-1	-	TRBJ1-2	CASSVTTPYGYTF	TGTGCCAGCAGTGTAACCACCCCCTATGGCTACACCTTC
few	TRBV4-1	TRBD1	TRBJ1-1	CASSQRTPGQGGGNTEAFF	TGCGCCAGCAGCCAAAGGACGCCGGGACAGGGCGGGGGGAACACTGAAGCTTTCTTT
-	TRBV5-1	-	TRBJ1-1	CASSLQKGNTEAFF	TGCGCCAGCAGCTTGCAGAAGGGGAACACTGAAGCTTTCTTT
few	TRBV14	-	TRBJ2-3	CASSRPGQGEAGEYTDTQYF	TGTGCCAGCAGCCGCCCGGGACAGGGAGAAGCGGGGGAGTACACAGATACGCAGTATTTT
few	TRBV6-5	-	TRBJ2-1	CASSYRQDYNEQFF	TGTGCCAGCAGTTACCGGCAGGATTACAATGAGCAGTTCTTC
few	TRBV7-9	-	TRBJ2-1	CASSFGDSNSNNEQFF	TGTGCCAGCAGCTTTGGGGACTCGAACTCTAACAATGAGCAGTTCTTC
-	TRBV15	-	TRBJ2-5	CATREGGGLTSQETQYF	TGTGCCACCAGAGAAGGGGGAGGACTAACCTCGCAAGAGACCCAGTACTTC
many	TRBV2	-	TRBJ2-1	CASRGSYNEQFF	TGTGCCAGCAGAGGCTCCTACAATGAGCAGTTCTTC
-	TRBV23-1	-	TRBJ1-5	CASSQLERGGGRWNQPQHF	TGCGCCAGCAGTCAATTGGAACGAGGTGGGGGGCGGTGGAATCAGCCCCAGCATTTT
-	TRBV2	-	TRBJ1-5	CASSEAFRDQPQHF	TGTGCCAGCAGTGAAGCCTTCCGAGATCAGCCCCAGCATTTT
few	TRBV28	TRBD1	TRBJ1-1	CASKTGLNTEAFF	TGTGCCAGCAAGACAGGGTTGAACACTGAAGCTTTCTTT
few	TRBV5-4	-	TRBJ2-5	CASSPPEGQETQYF	TGTGCCAGCAGCCCTCCAGAGGGCCAAGAGACCCAGTACTTC